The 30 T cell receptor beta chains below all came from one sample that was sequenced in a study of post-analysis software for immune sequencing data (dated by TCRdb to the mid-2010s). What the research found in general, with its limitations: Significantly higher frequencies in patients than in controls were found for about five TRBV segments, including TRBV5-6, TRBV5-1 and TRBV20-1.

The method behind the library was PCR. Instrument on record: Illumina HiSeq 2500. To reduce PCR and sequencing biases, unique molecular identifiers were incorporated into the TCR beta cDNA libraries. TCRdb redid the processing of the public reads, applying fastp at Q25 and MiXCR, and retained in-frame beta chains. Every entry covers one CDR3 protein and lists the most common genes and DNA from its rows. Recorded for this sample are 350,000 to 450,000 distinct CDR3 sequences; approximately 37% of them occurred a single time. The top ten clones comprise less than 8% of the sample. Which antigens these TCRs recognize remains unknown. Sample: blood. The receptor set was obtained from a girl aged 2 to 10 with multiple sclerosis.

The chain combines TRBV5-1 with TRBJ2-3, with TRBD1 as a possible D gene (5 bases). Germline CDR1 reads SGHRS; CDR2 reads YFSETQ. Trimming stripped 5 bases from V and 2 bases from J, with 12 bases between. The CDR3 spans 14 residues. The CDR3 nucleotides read TGCGCCAGCAGTTTCAGGGCCGCCACAGATACGCAGTATTTT. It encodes CASSFRAATDTQYF.

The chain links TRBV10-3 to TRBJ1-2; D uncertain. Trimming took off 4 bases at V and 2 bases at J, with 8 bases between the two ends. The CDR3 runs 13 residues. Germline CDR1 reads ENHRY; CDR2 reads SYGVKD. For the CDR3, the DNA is TGTGCCATCAGTGGGGGAGAGAACTATGGCTACACCTTC. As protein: CAISGGENYGYTF.

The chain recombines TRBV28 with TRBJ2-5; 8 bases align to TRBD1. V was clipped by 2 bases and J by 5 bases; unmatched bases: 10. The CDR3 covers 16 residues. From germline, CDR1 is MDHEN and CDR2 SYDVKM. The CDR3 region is CASSLDGQGLGETQYF. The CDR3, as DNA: TGTGCCAGCAGTTTAGATGGACAGGGCTTGGGGGAGACCCAGTACTTC.

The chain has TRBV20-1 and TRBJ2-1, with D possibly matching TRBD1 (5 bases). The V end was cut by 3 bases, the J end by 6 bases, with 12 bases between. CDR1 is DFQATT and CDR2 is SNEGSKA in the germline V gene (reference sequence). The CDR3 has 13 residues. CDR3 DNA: TGCAGTGCTAGGGGGCCTAGAGGCAATGAGCAGTTCTTC. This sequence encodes CSARGPRGNEQFF.

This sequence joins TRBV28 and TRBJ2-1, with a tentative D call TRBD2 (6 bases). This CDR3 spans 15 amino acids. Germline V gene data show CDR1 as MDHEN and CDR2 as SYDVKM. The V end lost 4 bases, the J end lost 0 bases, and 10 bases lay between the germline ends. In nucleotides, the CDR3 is TGTGCCAGCAGTTGGCGGGGTTCCTCCTACAATGAGCAGTTCTTC. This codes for CASSWRGSSYNEQFF. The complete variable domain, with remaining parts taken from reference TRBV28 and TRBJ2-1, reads DVKVTQSSRYLVKRTGEKVFLECVQDMDHENMFWYRQDPGLGLRLIYFSYDVKMKEKGDIPEGYSVSREKKERFSLILESASTNQTSMYLCASSWRGSSYNEQFFGPGTRLTVL.

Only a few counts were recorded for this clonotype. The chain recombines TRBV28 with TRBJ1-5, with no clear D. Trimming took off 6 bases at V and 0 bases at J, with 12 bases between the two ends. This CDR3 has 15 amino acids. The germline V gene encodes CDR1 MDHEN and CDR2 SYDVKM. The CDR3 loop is CASRNGGSSNQPQHF. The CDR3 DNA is TGTGCCAGCAGGAACGGAGGATCTAGCAATCAGCCCCAGCATTTT.

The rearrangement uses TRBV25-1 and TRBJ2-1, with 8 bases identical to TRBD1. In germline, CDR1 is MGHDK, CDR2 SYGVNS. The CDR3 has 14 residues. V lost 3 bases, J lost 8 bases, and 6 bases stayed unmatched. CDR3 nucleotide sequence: TGTGCCAGCAGTGAGCAGGGGGCAAGGGATGAGCAGTTCTTC. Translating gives CASSEQGARDEQFF. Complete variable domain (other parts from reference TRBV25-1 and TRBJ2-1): EADIYQTPRYLVIGTGKKITLECSQTMGHDKMYWYQQDPGMELHLIHYSYGVNSTEKGDLSSESTVSRIRTEHFPLTLESARPSHTSQYLCASSEQGARDEQFFGPGTRLTVL.

This CDR3 is CASSWDRAAYEQYF. CDR3 in DNA: TGTGCCAGCAGTTGGGACAGGGCAGCCTACGAGCAGTACTTC. J is TRBJ2-7 and V is TRBV12-3 or TRBV12-4; 9 bases map to TRBD1. The CDR3 spans 14 residues. V was pared by 4 bases and J by 2 bases, with 3 bases of the junction left unmatched.

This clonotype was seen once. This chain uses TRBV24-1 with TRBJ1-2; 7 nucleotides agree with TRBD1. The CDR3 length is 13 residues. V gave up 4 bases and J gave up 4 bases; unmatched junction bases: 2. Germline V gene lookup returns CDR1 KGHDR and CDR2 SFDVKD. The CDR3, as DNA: TGTGCCACCAGTGACGCAGGGGGCTATGGCTACACCTTC. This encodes CATSDAGGYGYTF.

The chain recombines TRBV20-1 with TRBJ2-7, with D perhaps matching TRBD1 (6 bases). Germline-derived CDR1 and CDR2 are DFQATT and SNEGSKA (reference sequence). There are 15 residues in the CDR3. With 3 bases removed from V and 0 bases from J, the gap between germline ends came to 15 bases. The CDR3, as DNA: TGCAGTGCTAGGCCCCCACAGGGCAGCTCCTACGAGCAGTACTTC. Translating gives CSARPPQGSSYEQYF.

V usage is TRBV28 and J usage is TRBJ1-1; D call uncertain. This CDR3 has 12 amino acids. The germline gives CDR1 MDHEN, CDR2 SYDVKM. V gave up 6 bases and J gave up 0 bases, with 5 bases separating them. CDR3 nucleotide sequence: TGTGCCAGCAGAGCGATGAACACTGAAGCTTTCTTT. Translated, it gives CASRAMNTEAFF.

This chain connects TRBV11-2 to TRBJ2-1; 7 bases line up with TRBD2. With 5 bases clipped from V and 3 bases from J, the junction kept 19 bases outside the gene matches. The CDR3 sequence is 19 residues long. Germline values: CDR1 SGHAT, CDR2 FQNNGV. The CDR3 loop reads CASSLSQRTRSPIYNEQFF. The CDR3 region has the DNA TGTGCCAGCAGCCTTAGCCAGCGGACTAGGTCCCCCATCTACAATGAGCAGTTCTTC.

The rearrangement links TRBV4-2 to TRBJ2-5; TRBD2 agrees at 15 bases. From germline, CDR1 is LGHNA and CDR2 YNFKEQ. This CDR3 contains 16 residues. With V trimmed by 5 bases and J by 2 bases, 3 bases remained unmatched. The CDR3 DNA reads TGTGCCAGCAGCTGGACTAGCGGGGGGGCACAAGAGACCCAGTACTTC. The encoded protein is CASSWTSGGAQETQYF.

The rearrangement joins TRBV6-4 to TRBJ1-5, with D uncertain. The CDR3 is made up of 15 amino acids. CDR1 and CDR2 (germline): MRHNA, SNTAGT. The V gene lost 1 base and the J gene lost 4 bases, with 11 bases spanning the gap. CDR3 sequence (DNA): TGTGCCAGCAGTGACTGGTGGGCGTTGAATCAGCCCCAGCATTTT. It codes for CASSDWWALNQPQHF.

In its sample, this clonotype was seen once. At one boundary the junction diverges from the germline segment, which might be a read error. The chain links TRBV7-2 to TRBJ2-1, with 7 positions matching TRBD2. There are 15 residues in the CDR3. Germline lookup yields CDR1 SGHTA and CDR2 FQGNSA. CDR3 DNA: TGTGCCAGCAGCTTAGGACTAGCTGGTGGGAATGAGCGGTTCTTC. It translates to CASSLGLAGGNERFF.

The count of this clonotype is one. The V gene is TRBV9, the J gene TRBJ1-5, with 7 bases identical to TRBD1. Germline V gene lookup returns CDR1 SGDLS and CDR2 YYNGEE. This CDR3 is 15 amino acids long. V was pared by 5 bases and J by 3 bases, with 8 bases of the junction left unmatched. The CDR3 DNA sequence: TGTGCCAGCAGTGATGTGACAGGGTCCAATCAGCCCCAGCATTTT. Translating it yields CASSDVTGSNQPQHF.

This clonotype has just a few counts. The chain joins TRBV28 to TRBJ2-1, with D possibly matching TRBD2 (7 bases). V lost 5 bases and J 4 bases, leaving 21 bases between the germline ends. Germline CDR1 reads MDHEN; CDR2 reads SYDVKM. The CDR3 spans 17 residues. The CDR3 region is CASSTIYQGGGYNEQFF. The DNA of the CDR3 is TGTGCCAGCAGTACAATCTACCAGGGAGGGGGATACAATGAGCAGTTCTTC.

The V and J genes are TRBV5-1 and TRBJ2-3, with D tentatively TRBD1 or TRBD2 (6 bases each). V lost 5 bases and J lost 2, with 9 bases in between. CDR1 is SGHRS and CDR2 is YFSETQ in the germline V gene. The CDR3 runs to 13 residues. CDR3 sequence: CASRGGFTDTQYF. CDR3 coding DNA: TGCGCCAGCAGAGGGGGGTTCACAGATACGCAGTATTTT.

Here the CDR3 reads CASSPHWGNEQYF. CDR3 DNA: TGTGCCAGCAGTCCCCATTGGGGGAACGAGCAGTACTTC. The chain joins TRBV28 to TRBJ2-7; D possibly matches TRBD1 or TRBD2 (5 bases each). CDR3 length: 13 residues. CDR1 and CDR2 (germline): MDHEN, SYDVKM. Trimming cost V 5 bases and J 5 bases, with 13 bases left between them.

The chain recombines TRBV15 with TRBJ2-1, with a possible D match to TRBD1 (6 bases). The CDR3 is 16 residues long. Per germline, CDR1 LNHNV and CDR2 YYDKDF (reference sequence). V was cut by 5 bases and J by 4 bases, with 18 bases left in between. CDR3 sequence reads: CATSETGSRIYNEQFF. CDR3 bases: TGTGCCACCAGCGAAACAGGGTCTCGAATTTACAATGAGCAGTTCTTC.

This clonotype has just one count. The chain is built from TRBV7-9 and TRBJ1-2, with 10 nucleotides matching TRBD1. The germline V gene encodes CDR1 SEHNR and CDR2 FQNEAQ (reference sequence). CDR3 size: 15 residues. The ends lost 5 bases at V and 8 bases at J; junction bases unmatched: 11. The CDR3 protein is CASSGGGDRGEGYTF. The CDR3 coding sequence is TGTGCCAGCAGCGGAGGCGGGGACAGGGGAGAAGGCTACACCTTC.

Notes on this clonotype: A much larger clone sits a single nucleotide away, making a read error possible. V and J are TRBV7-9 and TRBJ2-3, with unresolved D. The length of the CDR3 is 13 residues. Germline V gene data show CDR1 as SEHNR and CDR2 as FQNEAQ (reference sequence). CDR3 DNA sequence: TGTGCCAGCGGCTTACCCGAAACAGATACGCAGTATTTT. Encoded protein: CASGLPETDTQYF.

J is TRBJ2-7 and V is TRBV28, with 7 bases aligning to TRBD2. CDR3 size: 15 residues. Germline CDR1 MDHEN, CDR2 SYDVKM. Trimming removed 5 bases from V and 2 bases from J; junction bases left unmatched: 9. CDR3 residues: CASSPRSAGAYEQYF. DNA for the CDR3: TGTGCCAGCAGTCCCCGTTCGGCGGGAGCCTACGAGCAGTACTTC. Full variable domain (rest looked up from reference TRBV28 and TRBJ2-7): DVKVTQSSRYLVKRTGEKVFLECVQDMDHENMFWYRQDPGLGLRLIYFSYDVKMKEKGDIPEGYSVSREKKERFSLILESASTNQTSMYLCASSPRSAGAYEQYFGPGTRLTVT.

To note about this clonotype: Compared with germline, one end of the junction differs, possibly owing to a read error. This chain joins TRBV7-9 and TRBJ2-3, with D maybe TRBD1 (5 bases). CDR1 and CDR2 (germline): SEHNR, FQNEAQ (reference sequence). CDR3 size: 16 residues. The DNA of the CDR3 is TGTGCCAGCAGCTTAGCTCGTTCGGACACCACAGGTACGCAGTATTTT. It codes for CASSLARSDTTGTQYF.

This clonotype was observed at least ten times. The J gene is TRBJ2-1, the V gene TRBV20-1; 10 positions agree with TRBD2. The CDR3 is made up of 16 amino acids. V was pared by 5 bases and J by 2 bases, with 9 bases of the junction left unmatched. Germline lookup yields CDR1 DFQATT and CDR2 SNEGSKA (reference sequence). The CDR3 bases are TGCAGTGCTCTGGGCCTAGCGGGGGTAACCTACAATGAGCAGTTCTTC. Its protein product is CSALGLAGVTYNEQFF.

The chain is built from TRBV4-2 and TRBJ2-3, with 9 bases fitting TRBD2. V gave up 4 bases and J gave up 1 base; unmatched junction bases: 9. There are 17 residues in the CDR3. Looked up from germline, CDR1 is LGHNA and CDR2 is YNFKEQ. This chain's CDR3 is CASSRVFSGSGTDTQYF. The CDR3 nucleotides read TGTGCCAGCAGCCGCGTTTTTAGCGGGAGTGGCACAGATACGCAGTATTTT.

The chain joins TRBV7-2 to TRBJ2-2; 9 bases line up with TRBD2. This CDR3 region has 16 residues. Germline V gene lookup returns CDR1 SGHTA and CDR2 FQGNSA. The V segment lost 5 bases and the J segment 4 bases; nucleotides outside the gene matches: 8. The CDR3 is CASSPSSGAGTGELFF. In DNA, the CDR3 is TGTGCCAGCAGCCCGTCTAGCGGGGCGGGCACCGGGGAGCTGTTTTTT.

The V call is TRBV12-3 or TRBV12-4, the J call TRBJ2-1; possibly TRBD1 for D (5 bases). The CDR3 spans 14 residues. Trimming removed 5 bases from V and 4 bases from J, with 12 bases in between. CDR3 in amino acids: CASSPRQKYNEQFF. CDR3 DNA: TGTGCCAGCAGTCCACGACAGAAGTACAATGAGCAGTTCTTC.

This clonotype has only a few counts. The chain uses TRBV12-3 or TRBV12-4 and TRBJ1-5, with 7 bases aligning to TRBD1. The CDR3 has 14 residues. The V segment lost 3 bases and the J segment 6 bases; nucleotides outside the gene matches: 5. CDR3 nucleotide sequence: TGTGCCAGCAGTTTGAGGGACAGTAGTCAGCCCCAGCATTTT. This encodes CASSLRDSSQPQHF.

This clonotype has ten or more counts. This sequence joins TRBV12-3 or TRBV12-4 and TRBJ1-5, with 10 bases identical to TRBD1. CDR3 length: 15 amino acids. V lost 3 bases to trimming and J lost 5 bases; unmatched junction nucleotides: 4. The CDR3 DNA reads TGTGCCAGCAGTTTTCGACAGGGGGCACATCAGCCCCAGCATTTT. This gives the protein CASSFRQGAHQPQHF.